This TCR beta chain was sequenced in a study of shared clonotypes between healthy human individuals (dated by TCRdb to the early 2020s). Study-level background: Two women and a few men aged 18 to 49 years were included in the cohort. For each donor, three plates each were used for CD4 naive and CD4 memory, two plates were used for CD8 naive, and one plate was used for CD8 memory. To estimate repertoire size and how much clonotype sharing occurs between individuals, the study deeply sequenced the blood TCR repertoires of five or six healthy adults. Different laboratories and diverse techniques were used to prepare libraries and sequence TCR repertoires, to increase sequencing depth and limit assay-specific biases. Per donor, leukapheresis produced somewhere between about 0.94 and 9.5 billion PBMCs. General study outcomes and caveats: Pairwise subsampling led to the expectation that sequencing depth would affect the degree of clonotype sharing among donors. Naive subsets generally had larger estimated clonotype richness than memory subsets. Rarefaction of sorted-subset datasets indicated incomplete sequencing despite the large sequencing depth. Compared with non-shared clonotypes, the clonotypes found in all four sorted-subset donors had higher generation probabilities. Across a handful of donors, about 5% of naive CD4, around 3.5% of naive CD8, approximately 2.5% of memory CD4, and 0.4% to 0.45% of memory CD8 clonotypes were shared. Sampling was limited to blood, and TCR repertoires in tissue likely differ from TCR repertoires in blood. The small number of donors limited the genetic and exposure-history diversity represented.

Reading the germline V gene gives CDR1 SNHLY and CDR2 FYNNEI. Trimming removed 10 bases from V and 0 bases from J; the gene matches leave 9 bases unexplained. The CDR3 measures 17 amino acids from cysteine to phenylalanine. The CDR3 DNA has 51 bases and is translated from base 1. Healthy HIV-negative adults with no recently reported acute infections or vaccinations were included as donors. Every donor was a Caucasian adult residing in Nashville, Tennessee, USA. CD4+ T cells were enriched by magnetic negative selection, after which naive cells were positively selected on CD45RA and the negative fraction was taken as the memory subset. After blood collection by leukapheresis, PBMCs were isolated using Ficoll-Histopaque density gradient centrifugation and then cryopreserved in the vapor phase of liquid nitrogen. Analytical flow cytometry was used to check the purity and quantity of every magnetically sorted T cell population. Genomic DNA was isolated from each sorted fraction and quantified by UV absorbance on a Nanodrop 2000c.

Using the deep immunoSEQ assay, TCR CDR3 regions were amplified from genomic DNA by multiplex PCR. Extracted genomic DNA from each cell subset was spread evenly across all wells of several immunoSEQ 96-well plates, with each plate serving as a replicate. Each replicate PCR for sorted subsets received about 180 ng genomic DNA, equal to roughly 30,000 T cell genomes. Purified libraries were measured with a Qubit 3.0 fluorometer, size-checked on a Bioanalyzer 2100, and measured again with the KAPA Library Quantification kit. A separate single-read 150-cycle Illumina NextSeq 550 flow cell was used to sequence each immunoSEQ 96-well plate. The original methods were these. Because only junctional sequences without quality scores were contained in the immunoSEQ output, filtering matching that applied to full-length reads could not be performed. To assign V/J genes and CDR3, sequences were annotated against IMGT germline references using PyIR, a Python wrapper for IgBLAST v1.9. Reads with weak V/J assignments (E-value above 1e-6), missing CDR3, stop codons, out-of-frame junctions, or ambiguous translated residues were removed. V3J clonotypes were defined as sequences sharing the same inferred V gene, J gene, and CDR3 amino acid sequence. The percentage overlap between two repertoires was calculated by dividing the number of shared unique clonotypes by the size of the smaller repertoire. Three approaches were used to assess repertoire richness: RTK rarefaction, the Chao1 estimator, and Recon v2.1 estimates of unobserved clonotypes. OLGA was used to compute generation probabilities for all TCRbeta clonotypes that the gDNA method yielded from a handful of donors. Sourced from immuneACCESS, this table was stored by TCRdb with only in-frame sequences that have V and J called. A share of the clones is absent; for the studies checked, an unresolved V gene accounts for under half, and the remainder has no known explanation. Clonal size and the V and J genes are those of that table, whereas D and trimming came from the DNA. Counted in this sample were over 2 million clones; about nine tenths of them appeared once. The top ten hold 0.37% of the sample.

Comments on this clone: This clone's antigen is unknown. The record has no base qualities; no much larger clone is one base away.

Recombination joined TRBV2 with TRBJ2-1; the central 13 bases match TRBD2. Material: naive CD4+ T cells from PBMCs. The cell subset or site label, read with the paper, signifies: CD45RA+ positively selected. The receptor comes from a man between 18 and 29 years old in good health. Some clones in this sample may be carry-over from other donors' samples. The DNA is TGTGCCACCCAGGGACTAGCGGGACGAGACTCCTACAATGAGCAGTTCTTC. It codes for CATQGLAGRDSYNEQFF. Where the CDR3 stops, the reference TRBV2 and TRBJ2-1 genes take over; the full variable domain is EPEVTQTPSHQVTQMGQEVILRCVPISNHLYFYWYRQILGQKVEFLVSFYNNEISEKSEIFDDQFSVERPDGSNFTLKIRSTKLEDSAMYFCATQGLAGRDSYNEQFFGPGTRLTVL.